This TCR beta chain was documented in a study of shared clonotypes between healthy human individuals. For the study at large: CD4 naive and memory got three plates each, CD8 naive two, CD8 memory one. The study, taken as a whole, reports: Naive CD4 clonotype sharing across a few donors was around 5.5%. Richness estimates generally favored naive over memory subsets.

The CDR3 consists of 13 residues. Per germline, CDR1 KGHSH and CDR2 LQKENI. The V end was cut by 2 bases, the J end by 5 bases, with 9 bases between. Details on this clone: Its antigen is not known. This sample includes further DNA sequences coding for the same CDR3.

Sequenced by immunoSEQ multiplex PCR; TCRdb stores in-frame clones only, minus some. Of roughly 2.4 million clones detected, about 94% appear once; the ten largest clones hold roughly 0.13%. V gene TRBV18 combines with J gene TRBJ2-5; D perhaps matches TRBD2 (5 bases). The sequence derives from a man between 18 and 29 years old in good health. Sample: naive CD4+ T cells sorted from blood. The subset: CD45RA+ positively selected. CDR3 in DNA: TGTGCCAGCTCACCAGGGGAGCGGGAGACCCAGTACTTC. This sequence encodes CASSPGERETQYF.